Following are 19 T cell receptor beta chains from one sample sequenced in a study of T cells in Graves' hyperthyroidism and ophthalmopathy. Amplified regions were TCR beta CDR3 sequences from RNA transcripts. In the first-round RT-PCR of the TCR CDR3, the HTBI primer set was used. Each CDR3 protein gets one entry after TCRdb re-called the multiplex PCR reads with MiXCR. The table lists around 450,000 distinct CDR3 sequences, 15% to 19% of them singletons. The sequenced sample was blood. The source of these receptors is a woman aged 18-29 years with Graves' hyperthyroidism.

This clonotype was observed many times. CDR3 sequence reads: CASSLGQAYTEAFF. DNA of the CDR3: TGTGCCAGCTCACTGGGACAGGCCTACACTGAAGCTTTCTTT. This chain links TRBV18 with TRBJ1-1; 8 nucleotides align to TRBD1. The CDR3 covers 14 residues. The V and J ends lost 4 bases and 3 bases, in that order; junction bases with no gene match: 4. CDR1 is KGHSH and CDR2 is LQKENI in the germline V gene.

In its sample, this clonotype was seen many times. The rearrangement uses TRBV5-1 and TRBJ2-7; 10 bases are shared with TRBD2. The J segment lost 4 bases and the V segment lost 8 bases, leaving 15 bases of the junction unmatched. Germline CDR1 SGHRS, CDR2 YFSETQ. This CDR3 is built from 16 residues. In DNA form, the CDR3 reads TGCGCCAGTCCATTGGGGACCGGGACTAGCGTGTACGAGCAGTACTTC. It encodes CASPLGTGTSVYEQYF.

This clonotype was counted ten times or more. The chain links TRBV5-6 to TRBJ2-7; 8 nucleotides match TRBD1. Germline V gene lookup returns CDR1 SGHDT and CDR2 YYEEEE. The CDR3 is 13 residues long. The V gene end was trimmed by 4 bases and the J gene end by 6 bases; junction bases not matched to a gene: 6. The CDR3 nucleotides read TGTGCCAGCAGCCTGGACAGGGTCTTCGAGCAGTACTTC. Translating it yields CASSLDRVFEQYF.

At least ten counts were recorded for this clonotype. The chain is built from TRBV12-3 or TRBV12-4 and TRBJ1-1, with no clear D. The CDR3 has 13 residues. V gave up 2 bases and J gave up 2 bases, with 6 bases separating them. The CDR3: CASSLRINTEAFF. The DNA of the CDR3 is TGTGCCAGCAGTTTACGAATAAACACTGAAGCTTTCTTT.

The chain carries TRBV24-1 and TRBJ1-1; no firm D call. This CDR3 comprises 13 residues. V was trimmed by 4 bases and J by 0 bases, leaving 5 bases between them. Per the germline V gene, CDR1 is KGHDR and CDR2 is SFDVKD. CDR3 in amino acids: CATSESVNTEAFF. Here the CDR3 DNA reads TGTGCCACCAGTGAGTCAGTGAACACTGAAGCTTTCTTT.

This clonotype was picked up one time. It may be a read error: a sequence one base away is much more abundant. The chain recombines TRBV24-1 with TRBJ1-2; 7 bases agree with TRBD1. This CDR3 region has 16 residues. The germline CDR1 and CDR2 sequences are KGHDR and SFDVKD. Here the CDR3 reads CATSDPHSTGTYVYTF. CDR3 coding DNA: TGTGCCACCAGTGACCCTCATTCGACAGGGACCTATGTCTACACCTTC.

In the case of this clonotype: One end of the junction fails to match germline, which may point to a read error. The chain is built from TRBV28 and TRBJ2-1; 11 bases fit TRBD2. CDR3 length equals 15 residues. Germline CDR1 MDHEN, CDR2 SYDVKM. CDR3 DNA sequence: TGTGCCAGCAGCCAACTAGCGGGGGTATACAATGAGCAGCTCTTC. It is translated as CASSQLAGVYNEQLF.

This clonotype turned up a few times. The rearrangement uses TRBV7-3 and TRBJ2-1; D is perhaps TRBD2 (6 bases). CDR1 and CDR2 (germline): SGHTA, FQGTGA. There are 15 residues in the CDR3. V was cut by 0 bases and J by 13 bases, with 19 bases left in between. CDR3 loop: CASSLTPLGDSHQFF. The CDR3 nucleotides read TGTGCCAGCAGCTTAACTCCCCTGGGGGACTCTCACCAGTTCTTC.

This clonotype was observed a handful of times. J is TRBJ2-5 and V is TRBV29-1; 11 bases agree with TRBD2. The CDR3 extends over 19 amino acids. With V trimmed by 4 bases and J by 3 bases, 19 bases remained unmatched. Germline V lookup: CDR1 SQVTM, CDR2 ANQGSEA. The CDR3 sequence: CSVGALGVPGTSGKETQYF. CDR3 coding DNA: TGCAGCGTTGGGGCCCTGGGGGTTCCCGGGACTAGCGGAAAAGAGACCCAGTACTTC.

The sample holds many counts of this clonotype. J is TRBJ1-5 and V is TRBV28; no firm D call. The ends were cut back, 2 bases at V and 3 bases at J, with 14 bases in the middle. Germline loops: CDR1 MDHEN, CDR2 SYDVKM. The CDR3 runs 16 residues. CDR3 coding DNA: TGTGCCAGCAGTTTAAGTGTCGGAAGCTACAATCAGCCCCAGCATTTT. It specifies CASSLSVGSYNQPQHF.

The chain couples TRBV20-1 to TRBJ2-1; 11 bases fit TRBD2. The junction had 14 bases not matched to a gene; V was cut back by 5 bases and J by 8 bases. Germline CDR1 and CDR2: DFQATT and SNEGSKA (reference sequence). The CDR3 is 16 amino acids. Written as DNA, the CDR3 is TGCAGTGCTGCCCGACTAGCGGGATCAGGGGGGGATGAGCAGTTCTTC. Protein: CSAARLAGSGGDEQFF.

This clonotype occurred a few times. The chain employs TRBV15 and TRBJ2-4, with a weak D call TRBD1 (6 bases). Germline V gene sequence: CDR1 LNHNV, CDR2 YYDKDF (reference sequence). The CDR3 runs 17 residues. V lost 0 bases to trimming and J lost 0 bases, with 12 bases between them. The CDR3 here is CATSRDLTGLAKNIQYF. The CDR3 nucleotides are TGTGCCACCAGCAGAGATCTGACAGGTTTAGCCAAAAACATTCAGTACTTC. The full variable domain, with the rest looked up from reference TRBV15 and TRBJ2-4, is DAMVIQNPRYQVTQFGKPVTLSCSQTLNHNVMYWYQQKSSQAPKLLFHYYDKDFNNEADTPDNFQSRRPNTSFCFLDIRSPGLGDTAMYLCATSRDLTGLAKNIQYFGAGTRLSVL.

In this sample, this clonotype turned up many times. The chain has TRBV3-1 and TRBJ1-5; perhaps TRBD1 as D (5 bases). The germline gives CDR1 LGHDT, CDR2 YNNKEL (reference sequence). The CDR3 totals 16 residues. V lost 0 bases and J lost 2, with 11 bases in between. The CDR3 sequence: CASSQELGDGNQPQHF. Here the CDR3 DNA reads TGTGCCAGCAGCCAAGAACTGGGGGACGGCAATCAGCCCCAGCATTTT.

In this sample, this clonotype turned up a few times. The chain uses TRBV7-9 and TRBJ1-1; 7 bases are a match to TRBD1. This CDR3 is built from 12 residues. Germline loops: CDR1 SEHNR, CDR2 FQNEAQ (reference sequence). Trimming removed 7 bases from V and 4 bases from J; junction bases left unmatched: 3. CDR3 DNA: TGTGCCAGCACCAGGGGGAGCACTGAAGCTTTCTTT. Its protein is CASTRGSTEAFF.

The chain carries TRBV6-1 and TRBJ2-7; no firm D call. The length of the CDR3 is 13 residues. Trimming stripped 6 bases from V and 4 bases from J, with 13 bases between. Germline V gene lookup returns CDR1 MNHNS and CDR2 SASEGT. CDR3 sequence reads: CASSYTSPYEQYF. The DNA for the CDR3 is TGTGCCAGCAGCTACACCAGCCCTTACGAGCAGTACTTC.

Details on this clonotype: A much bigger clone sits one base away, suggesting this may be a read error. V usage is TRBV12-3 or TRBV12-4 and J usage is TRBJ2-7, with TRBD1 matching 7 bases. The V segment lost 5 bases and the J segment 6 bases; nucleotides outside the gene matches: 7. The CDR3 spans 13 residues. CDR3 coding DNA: TGTGCCAGCAGTCTGGGGACAGAGGCCGAGCAGTACTTC. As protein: CASSLGTEAEQYF.

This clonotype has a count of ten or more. Here the CDR3 reads CASSRRLAGVRADTQYF. Written as DNA, the CDR3 is TGTGCCAGCAGTCGACGACTAGCGGGAGTACGGGCAGATACGCAGTATTTT. This chain links TRBV3-1 with TRBJ2-3; TRBD2 matches at 12 bases. V dropped 6 bases and J dropped 4; count of bases not matched to a gene: 11. Germline CDR1 LGHDT, CDR2 YNNKEL (reference sequence). The CDR3 sequence is 17 residues long.

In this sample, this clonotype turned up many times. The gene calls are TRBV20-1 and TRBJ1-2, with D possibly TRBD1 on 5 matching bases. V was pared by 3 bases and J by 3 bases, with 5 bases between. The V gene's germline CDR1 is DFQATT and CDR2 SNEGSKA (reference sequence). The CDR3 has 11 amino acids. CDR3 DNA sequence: TGCAGTGCTAGCAGGGACTATGGCTACACCTTC. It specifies CSASRDYGYTF.

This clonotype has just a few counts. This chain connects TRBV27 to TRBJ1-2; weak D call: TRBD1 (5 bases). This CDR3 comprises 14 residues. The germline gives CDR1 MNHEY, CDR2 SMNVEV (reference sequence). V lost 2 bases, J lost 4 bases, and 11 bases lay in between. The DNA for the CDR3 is TGTGCCAGCAGTTTACCAGGGAGCGGCTATGGCTACACCTTC. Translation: CASSLPGSGYGYTF.